The rows below give T cell receptor beta chains drawn from one sample of a study of CD4 T cell repertoires in COVID-19. The table came from immunoSEQ multiplex PCR; TCRdb's copy has only in-frame clones and leaves some out. The top ten hold 0.45% to 0.7% of the sample, which has about 75,000 clones, 83% seen once. The sequenced sample was CD4+ T cells from peripheral blood, obtained after recovery from COVID-19. The receptors here all came from a human donor who had COVID-19. CDR3s include the opening cysteine and the closing phenylalanine or tryptophan. The D gene is left open where the match is weak. A clone size is listed for some rows: how often the clone was seen (once, few, many), or a class if it is expanded.

clone_size j_call v_call d_call cdr3_nt cdr3_aa
- TRBJ2-3 TRBV6-1 - TGTGCCAGCAGTGAATACGACAAAACAGATACGCAGTATTTT CASSEYDKTDTQYF
- TRBJ2-1 TRBV15 TRBD1 TGTGCCACCAGAGAGCCGGGACAGGCGTACGGTGAGCAGTTCTTC CATREPGQAYGEQFF
- TRBJ1-3 TRBV19 - TGTGCCAGTAGCCTAGGAGGCGATGGAAACACCATATATTTT CASSLGGDGNTIYF
- TRBJ1-1 TRBV30 - TGTGCCTGGAGGCGGGGGCTCAACACTGAAGCTTTCTTT CAWRRGLNTEAFF
- TRBJ1-2 TRBV30 - TGTGCCTGGAGTGTAAGGGGGGCTCAATATGGCTACACCTTC CAWSVRGAQYGYTF
few TRBJ1-4 TRBV3-1/TRBV3-2 - TGTGCCAGCAGCCAAGATTTACTGGGAAAACTGTTTTTT CASSQDLLGKLFF
- TRBJ2-5 TRBV6-1 TRBD1 TGTGCCAGCAGTGAGGACAGGGGGGAACAAGAGACCCAGTACTTC CASSEDRGEQETQYF
- TRBJ2-3 TRBV20-1 - TGCAGTGCTAGTCCCGGGGGCGATACGCAGTATTTT CSASPGGDTQYF
once TRBJ1-2 TRBV10-3 TRBD1 TGTGCCATCAAACCGGGACAGGGATTAAACTATGGCTACACCTTC CAIKPGQGLNYGYTF
few TRBJ2-7 TRBV11-2 - TGTGCCAGCAGCTTAGCCCTGACCCCCTACGAGCAGTACTTC CASSLALTPYEQYF
once TRBJ1-6 TRBV6-5 - TGTGCCGTCTCGGCACTGGGGAATTCACCCCTCCACTTT CAVSALGNSPLHF
few TRBJ1-2 TRBV7-2 - TGTGCCAGCAGTCCGAGACAGGACCCAGGTGGTGGCTACACCTTC CASSPRQDPGGGYTF
- TRBJ1-4 TRBV18 - TGTGCCAGATCCGGATCGGGAAGGGGAGGGGAAAAACTGTTTTTT CARSGSGRGGEKLFF
- TRBJ1-1 TRBV7-6 - TGTGCCAGCAGCTTAGCGCAGGGTGGTGAAGCTTTCTTT CASSLAQGGEAFF
- TRBJ1-1 TRBV3-1/TRBV3-2 - TGTGCCAGCAGCCGTTCTTGGAACACTGAAGCTTTCTTT CASSRSWNTEAFF
- TRBJ1-6 TRBV7-2 - TGTGCCAGCAGCTTAAACCCCGTATTGGGTTCACCCCTCCACTTT CASSLNPVLGSPLHF
- TRBJ1-4 TRBV5-6 TRBD1 TGTGCCAGCAGCTTAGGACAGGGGGCATGGAAACTGTTTTTT CASSLGQGAWKLFF
- TRBJ2-7 TRBV25-1 TRBD1 TGTGCCAGCAGTGGAACGCGGGACAGGGGCGGCTACGAGCAGTACTTC CASSGTRDRGGYEQYF
- TRBJ1-1 TRBV6-6 - TGTGCCAGCAGCCAGGGGTTAGGCACTGAAGCTTTCTTT CASSQGLGTEAFF
- TRBJ2-1 TRBV15 TRBD2 TGTGCCACCAGCAGGGGGTTAGCGGGAGGAAACAATGAGCAGTTCTTC CATSRGLAGGNNEQFF
- TRBJ2-2 TRBV3-1/TRBV3-2 - TGTGCCAGCAGCCAAGATCGGGGCAGCCGACAAGCGAACACCGGGGAGCTGTTTTTT CASSQDRGSRQANTGELFF
- TRBJ1-1 TRBV5-8 - TGTGCCAGCAGCACCCCAGGGCAAAAGAACACTGAAGCTTTCTTT CASSTPGQKNTEAFF
- TRBJ2-3 TRBV6-2/TRBV6-3 - TGTGCCAGCAGTAATACAGATACGCAGTATTTT CASSNTDTQYF
- TRBJ2-7 TRBV15 TRBD1 TGTGCCACCAGCCCCCGGGACAGGATAAACTACGAGCAGTACTTC CATSPRDRINYEQYF
- TRBJ1-5 TRBV19 - TGTGCCAGTAGTATGAGCAGCAATCAGCCCCAGCATTTT CASSMSSNQPQHF
- TRBJ1-5 TRBV19 - TGTGCCAGTAGTGGTGTGGCCGGCAATCAGCCCCAGCATTTT CASSGVAGNQPQHF
- TRBJ1-2 TRBV6-5 - TGTGCCAGCAGTTTCACCCGGTGGGGCGCAAATGGCTACACCTTC CASSFTRWGANGYTF